The T cell receptor beta chain described here comes from a study of human T cells and chemical hapten exposure. Indicated time point: patch test 3, about 24 weeks after DPC sensitization. Described treatment: therapeutic diphenylcyclopropenone sensitization with weekly scalp DPC. RNA extraction used unfractionated whole blood as the source of total RNA. V shed 1 base and J 0 bases; nucleotides not matched to a gene: 18. This CDR3 is built from 21 residues. Germline V gene sequence: CDR1 SSHAT, CDR2 FNYEAQ (reference sequence). This clonotype came up a few times. TCRdb processed the RACE reads anew with MiXCR; each CDR3 protein has one entry. The sample contains 60,000 to 65,000 distinct CDR3 sequences, 9.5% to 11% of which appear only once.

This specimen was whole blood, taken in connection with sensitization to the hapten diphenylcyclopropenone (DPC). J is TRBJ1-5 and V is TRBV7-7, with 7 bases matching TRBD1. This clonotype originated in a woman in her 30s with alopecia areata. Some clones in this sample may be carry-over from other donors' samples. CDR3 protein: CASSLGRWRGQRLYSNQPQHF. CDR3 bases: TGTGCCAGCAGCTTAGGGCGGTGGAGGGGGCAGAGGCTTTATAGCAATCAGCCCCAGCATTTT.